The clone carrying this TCR beta chain occurred many times. Its antigen is still unknown. CDR1 GTSNPN and CDR2 SVGIG come from the germline V gene (reference sequence). This CDR3 is built from 14 residues. The V and J ends lost 2 bases and 7 bases, in that order; junction bases with no gene match: 6. Template material for amplifying TCR beta CDR3 regions consisted of RNA transcripts. The HTBI set primed first-round TCR CDR3 RT-PCR. TCRdb called the multiplex PCR reads again in MiXCR, with one record for every CDR3 protein. The table has some 300,000 distinct CDR3 sequences, about 19% seen once; the top ten hold about two fifths. Duration under 3 months, a NOSPECS grade of at least 4, and a Clinical Activity Score of at least 3 characterized the ophthalmopathy patients. The study left out patients who had uncontrolled infection, other autoimmune disease, pregnancy or lactation. This entry is derived from a study of T cells in Graves' hyperthyroidism and ophthalmopathy. Points from the study as a whole: Most thyroid clonotypes with frequency above 0.001 were detected in blood. Ophthalmopathy was told apart from stable hyperthyroidism by a 13 V-J model.

What was sequenced was blood. The J gene is TRBJ1-5, the V gene TRBV30; 9 positions agree with TRBD1. This receptor was obtained from a man aged 45-65 years with Graves' ophthalmopathy. In nucleotides, the CDR3 is TGTGCCTGGAGTACGGGACAGGGAGGACAGCCCCAGCATTTT. Translating it yields CAWSTGQGGQPQHF.